The 7 T cell receptor beta chains in this list originate from one sample, sequenced in a study of vaccination effects on CD4 cells after COVID-19. The culture ran for approximately nine days before CD4+ T cells were isolated. Participants completed two doses of the BNT162b2 or mRNA-1273 vaccine. Generated by immunoSEQ multiplex PCR, the TCRdb table keeps only in-frame clones and is missing some. The repertoire holds tens of thousands of clones, with more than 60% as singletons. These TCRs' antigens remain unknown. The sample in question was CD4+ T cells from PBMCs cultured without peptide, obtained after COVID-19 vaccination. Receptors originate from a human donor who received a COVID-19 vaccine.

This clone was seen just once. This rearrangement joins TRBV9 to TRBJ1-5, with D possibly matching TRBD1 (6 bases). CDR3 size: 14 residues. The V end was cut by 4 bases, the J end by 9 bases, with 17 bases between. The germline V gene has CDR1 SGDLS and CDR2 YYNGEE. Here the CDR3 reads CASSPPGVGGPQHF. The CDR3 DNA reads as TGTGCCAGCAGCCCCCCAGGGGTTGGTGGGCCCCAGCATTTT.

The V and J genes are TRBV6-2 or TRBV6-3 and TRBJ1-5; D gene uncertain. CDR1 is MNHEY and CDR2 is SVGEGT in the germline V gene. The CDR3 totals 18 residues. V was pared by 2 bases and J by 0 bases, with 17 bases between. As DNA, the CDR3 is TGTGCCAGCAGTTACCTTCTAGATCACCTATATAGCAATCAGCCCCAGCATTTT. Translating it yields CASSYLLDHLYSNQPQHF.

This clone was found once. The chain carries TRBV4-1 and TRBJ2-3; the D call may be TRBD1 or TRBD2 (5 bases each). The CDR3 sequence is 16 residues long. Germline CDR1 and CDR2: MGHRA and YSYEKL. The V end was cut by 1 base, the J end by 5 bases, with 16 bases between. The CDR3 is CASSQVRDPPGDTQYF. The CDR3 DNA follows: TGCGCCAGCAGCCAAGTGAGGGACCCACCTGGAGATACGCAGTATTTT.

The chain recombines TRBV28 with TRBJ1-2; 11 nucleotides agree with TRBD1. Germline V lookup: CDR1 MDHEN, CDR2 SYDVKM. The CDR3 runs 16 residues. The trim removed 5 bases at V and 4 bases at J, leaving 9 bases unmatched. CDR3: CASSTPSGTGGYGYTF. CDR3 sequence (DNA): TGTGCCAGCAGTACCCCCTCCGGGACAGGGGGCTATGGCTACACCTTC.

The chain employs TRBV6-5 and TRBJ2-3; D is undetermined. There are 15 residues in the CDR3. V lost 0 bases and J lost 6, with 13 bases in between. CDR1 and CDR2 from the germline V gene are MNHEY and SVGAGI. The DNA for the CDR3 is TGTGCCAGCAGTTACTCGTGGTCGGCCCGGGATACGCAGTATTTT. This encodes CASSYSWSARDTQYF.

The genes are TRBV6-5 and TRBJ2-4; D remains unclear. Per the germline V gene, CDR1 is MNHEY and CDR2 is SVGAGI. This CDR3 region has 14 residues. V was shortened by 6 bases and J by 1 base, with 10 bases between the two germline ends. CDR3 bases: TGTGCCAGCAGCCCCGGACGGGCCAAAAACATTCAGTACTTC. It yields the protein CASSPGRAKNIQYF.

The CDR3 DNA reads TGTGCCACCAGCATAGCGGGGGGGCCGAGGTCCTACAATGAGCAGTTCTTC. This gives the protein CATSIAGGPRSYNEQFF. The chain is built from TRBV15 and TRBJ2-1, with TRBD2 matching over 11 bases. V lost 4 bases, J lost 1 base, and 6 bases stayed unmatched. Germline values: CDR1 LNHNV, CDR2 YYDKDF (reference sequence). This CDR3 has 17 amino acids.